This T cell receptor (beta chain) was sequenced during a study of blood T cell repertoires in COVID-19. Generated by immunoSEQ multiplex PCR, the TCRdb table keeps only in-frame clones and is missing some. The sample has approximately 210,000 clones; roughly 85% are singletons. Germline lookup yields CDR1 MGHRA and CDR2 YSYEKL. V lost 1 base and J lost 3, with 9 bases in between. This CDR3 region has 14 residues. This sequence originates from a woman between 65 and 79 years old with active or convalescent COVID-19. The rearrangement links TRBV4-1 to TRBJ2-5, with D perhaps matching TRBD1 (5 bases). Sequences were obtained from peripheral blood. CDR3 DNA: TGCGCCAGCAGCCAAGTAGACAGAAAAGAGACCCAGTACTTC. It encodes CASSQVDRKETQYF.